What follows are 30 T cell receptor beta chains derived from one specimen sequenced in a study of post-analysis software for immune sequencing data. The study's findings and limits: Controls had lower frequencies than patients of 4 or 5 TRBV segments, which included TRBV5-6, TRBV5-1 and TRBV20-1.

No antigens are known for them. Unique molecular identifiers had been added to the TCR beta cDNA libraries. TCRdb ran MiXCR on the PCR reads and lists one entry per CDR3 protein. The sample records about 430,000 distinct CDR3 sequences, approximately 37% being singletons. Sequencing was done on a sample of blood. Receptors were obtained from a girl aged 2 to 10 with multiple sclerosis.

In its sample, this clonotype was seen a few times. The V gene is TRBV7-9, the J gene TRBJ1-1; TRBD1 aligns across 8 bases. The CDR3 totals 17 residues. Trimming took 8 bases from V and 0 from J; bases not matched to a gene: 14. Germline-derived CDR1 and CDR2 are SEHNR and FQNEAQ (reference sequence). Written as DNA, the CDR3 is TGTGCCAGCTTTCCGACGACAGGGGCCGTAATGAACACTGAAGCTTTCTTT. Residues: CASFPTTGAVMNTEAFF.

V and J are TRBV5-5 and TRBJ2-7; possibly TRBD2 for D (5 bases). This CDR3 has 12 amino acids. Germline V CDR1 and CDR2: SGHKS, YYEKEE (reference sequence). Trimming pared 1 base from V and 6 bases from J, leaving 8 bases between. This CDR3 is CASSLTRGEQYF. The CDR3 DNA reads TGTGCCAGCAGCTTGACCCGGGGCGAGCAGTACTTC.

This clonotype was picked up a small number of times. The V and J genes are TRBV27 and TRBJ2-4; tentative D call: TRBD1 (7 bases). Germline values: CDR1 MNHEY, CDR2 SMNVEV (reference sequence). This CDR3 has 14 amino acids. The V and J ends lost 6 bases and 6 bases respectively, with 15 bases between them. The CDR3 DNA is TGTGCCAGCAGAGTCAGGCAGGGGGGAAACATTCAGTACTTC. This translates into CASRVRQGGNIQYF.

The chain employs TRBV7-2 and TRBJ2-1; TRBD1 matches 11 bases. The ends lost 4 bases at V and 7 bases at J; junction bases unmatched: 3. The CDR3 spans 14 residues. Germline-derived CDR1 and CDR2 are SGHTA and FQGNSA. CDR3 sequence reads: CASSSRDRGNEQFF. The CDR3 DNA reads TGTGCCAGCAGCTCCCGGGACAGGGGGAATGAGCAGTTCTTC.

The DNA of the CDR3 is TGTGCCAGCAGTGAGGGTACAGGCCGGTGGAGCTACACCTTC. Protein sequence: CASSEGTGRWSYTF. The chain links TRBV25-1 to TRBJ1-2, with D possibly TRBD1 on 5 matching bases. V gave up 3 bases and J gave up 9 bases, with 17 bases separating them. Germline CDR1 MGHDK, CDR2 SYGVNS. This CDR3 contains 14 residues.

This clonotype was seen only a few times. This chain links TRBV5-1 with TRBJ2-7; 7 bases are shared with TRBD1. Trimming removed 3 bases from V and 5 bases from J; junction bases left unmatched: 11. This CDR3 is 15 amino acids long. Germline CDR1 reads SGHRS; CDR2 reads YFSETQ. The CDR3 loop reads CASSSGTEFFHEQYF. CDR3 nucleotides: TGCGCCAGCAGCTCCGGGACAGAATTTTTCCACGAGCAGTACTTC.

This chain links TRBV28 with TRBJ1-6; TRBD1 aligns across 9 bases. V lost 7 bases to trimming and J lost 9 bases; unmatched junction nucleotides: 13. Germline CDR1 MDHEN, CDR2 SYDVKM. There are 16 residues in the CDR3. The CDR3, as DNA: TGTGCCAGCAATCCGTCGGACAGGGGTGTGAGTTCACCCCTCCACTTT. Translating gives CASNPSDRGVSSPLHF.

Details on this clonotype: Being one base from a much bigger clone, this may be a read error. The DNA of the CDR3 is TGTACCAGCAGCTTAGCGTTCAGCTCTTGGTCCGAGCAGTACTTC. Protein: CTSSLAFSSWSEQYF. This sequence joins TRBV7-6 and TRBJ2-7; tentative D call: TRBD2 (5 bases). The V gene's germline CDR1 is SGHVS and CDR2 FNYEAQ. The CDR3 covers 15 residues.

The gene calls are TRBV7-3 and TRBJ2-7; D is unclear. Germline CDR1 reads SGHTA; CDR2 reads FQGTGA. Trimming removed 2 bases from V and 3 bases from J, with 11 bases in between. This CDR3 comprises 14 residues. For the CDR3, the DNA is TGTGCCAGCAGCTTAGAATTGTTCGGCTACGAGCAGTACTTC. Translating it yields CASSLELFGYEQYF.

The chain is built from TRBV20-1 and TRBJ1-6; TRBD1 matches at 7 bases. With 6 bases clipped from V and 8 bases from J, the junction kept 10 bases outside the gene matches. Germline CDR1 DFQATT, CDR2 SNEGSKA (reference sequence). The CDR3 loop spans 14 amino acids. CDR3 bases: TGCAGTGCCCCGGACAGGCGTCTAGATTCACCCCTCCACTTT. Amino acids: CSAPDRRLDSPLHF.

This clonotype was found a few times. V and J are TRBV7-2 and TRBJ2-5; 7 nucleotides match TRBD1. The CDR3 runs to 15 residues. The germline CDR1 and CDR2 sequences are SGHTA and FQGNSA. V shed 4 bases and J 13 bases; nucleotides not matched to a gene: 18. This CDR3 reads CASSSAGGAAPVRYF. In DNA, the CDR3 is TGTGCCAGCAGCTCCGCAGGGGGTGCGGCGCCAGTCCGGTACTTC.

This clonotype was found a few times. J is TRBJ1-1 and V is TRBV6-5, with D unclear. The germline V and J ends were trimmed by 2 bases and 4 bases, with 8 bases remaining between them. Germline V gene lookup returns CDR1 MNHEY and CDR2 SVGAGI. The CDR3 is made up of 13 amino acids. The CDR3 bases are TGTGCCAGCAGTTACAGGGTTTCCACTGAAGCTTTCTTT. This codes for CASSYRVSTEAFF.

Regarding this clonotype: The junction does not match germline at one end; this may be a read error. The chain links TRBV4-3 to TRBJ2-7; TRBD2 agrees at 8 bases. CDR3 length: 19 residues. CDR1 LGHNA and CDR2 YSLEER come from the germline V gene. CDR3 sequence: CANSQDSPSGSVGAYEQYF. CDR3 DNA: TGCGCCAACAGCCAAGACTCCCCTAGCGGGTCAGTCGGCGCCTACGAGCAGTACTTC.

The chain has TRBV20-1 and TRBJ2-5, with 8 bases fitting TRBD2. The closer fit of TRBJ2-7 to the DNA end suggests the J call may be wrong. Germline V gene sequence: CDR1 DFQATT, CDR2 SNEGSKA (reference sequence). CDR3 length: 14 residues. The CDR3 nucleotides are TGCAGTGCCCCCCCACGGGGGGGCAGGTACGAGCAGTACTTC. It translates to CSAPPRGGRYEQYF.

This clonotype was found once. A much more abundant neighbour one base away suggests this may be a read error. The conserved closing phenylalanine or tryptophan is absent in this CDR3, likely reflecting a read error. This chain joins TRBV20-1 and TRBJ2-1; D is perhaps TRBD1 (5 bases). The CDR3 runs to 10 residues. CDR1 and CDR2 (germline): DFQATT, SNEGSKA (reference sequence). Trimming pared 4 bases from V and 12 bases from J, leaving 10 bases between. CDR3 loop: CSAIRQRQFC. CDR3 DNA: TGCAGTGCTATTCGACAGAGGCAGTTCTGC.

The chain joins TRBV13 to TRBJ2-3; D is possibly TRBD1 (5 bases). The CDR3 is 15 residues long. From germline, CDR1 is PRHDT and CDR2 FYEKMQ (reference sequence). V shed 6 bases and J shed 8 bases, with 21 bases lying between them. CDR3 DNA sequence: TGTGCCAGCAGGGGGCGGATAGGCCAGGCTGGTACGCAGTATTTT. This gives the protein CASRGRIGQAGTQYF.

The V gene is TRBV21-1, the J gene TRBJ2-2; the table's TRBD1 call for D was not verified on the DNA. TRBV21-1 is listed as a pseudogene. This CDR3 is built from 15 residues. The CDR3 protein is CASSLRTGNTGELFF. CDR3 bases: TGTGCCAGCAGCCTTAGGACAGGGAACACCGGGGAGCTGTTTTTT.

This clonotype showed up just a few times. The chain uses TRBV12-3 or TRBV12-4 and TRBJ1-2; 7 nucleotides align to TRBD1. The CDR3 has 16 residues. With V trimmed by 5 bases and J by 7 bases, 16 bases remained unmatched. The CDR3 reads CASSPLNREGAVGYTF. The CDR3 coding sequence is TGTGCCAGCAGTCCCCTCAACAGGGAGGGGGCGGTTGGCTACACCTTC.

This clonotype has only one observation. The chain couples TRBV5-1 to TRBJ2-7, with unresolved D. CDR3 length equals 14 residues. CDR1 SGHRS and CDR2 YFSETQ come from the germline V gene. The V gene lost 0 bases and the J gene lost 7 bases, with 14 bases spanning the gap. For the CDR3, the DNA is TGCGCCAGCAGCTTGGCCGACACTCAGAATGAGCAGTACTTC. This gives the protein CASSLADTQNEQYF.

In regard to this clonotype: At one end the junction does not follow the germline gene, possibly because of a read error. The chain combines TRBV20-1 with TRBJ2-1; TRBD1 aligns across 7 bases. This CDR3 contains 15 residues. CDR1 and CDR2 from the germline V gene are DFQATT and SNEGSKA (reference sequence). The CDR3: CSTRTPGQLYNEQFF. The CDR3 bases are TGCAGTACTAGAACTCCGGGACAGTTGTACAATGAGCAGTTCTTC.

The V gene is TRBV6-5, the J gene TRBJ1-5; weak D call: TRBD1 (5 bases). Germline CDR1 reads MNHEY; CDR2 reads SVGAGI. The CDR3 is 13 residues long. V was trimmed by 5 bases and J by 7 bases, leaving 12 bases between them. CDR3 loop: CASSRSGGQPQHF. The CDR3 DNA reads TGTGCCAGCAGTAGATCGGGGGGGCAGCCCCAGCATTTT.

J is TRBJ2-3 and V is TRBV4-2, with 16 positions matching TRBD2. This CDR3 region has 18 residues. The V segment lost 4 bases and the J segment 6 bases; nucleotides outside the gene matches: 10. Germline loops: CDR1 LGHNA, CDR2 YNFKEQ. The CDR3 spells CASSPLRGTSGGADTQYF. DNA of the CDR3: TGTGCCAGCAGCCCCCTTAGGGGGACTAGCGGGGGGGCCGATACGCAGTATTTT.

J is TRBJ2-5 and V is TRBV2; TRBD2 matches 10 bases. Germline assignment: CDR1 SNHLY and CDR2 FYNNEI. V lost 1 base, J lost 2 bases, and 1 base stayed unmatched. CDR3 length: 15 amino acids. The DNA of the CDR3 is TGTGCCAGCAGTGAAGAGCGGGGGGGACAAGAGACCCAGTACTTC. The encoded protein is CASSEERGGQETQYF.

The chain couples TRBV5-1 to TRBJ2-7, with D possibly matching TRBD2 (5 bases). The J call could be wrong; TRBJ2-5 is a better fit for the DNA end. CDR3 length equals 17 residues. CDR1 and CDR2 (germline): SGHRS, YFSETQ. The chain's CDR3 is CASSLLAARNGGETQYF. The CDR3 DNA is TGCGCCAGCAGCCTACTCGCGGCCAGGAATGGAGGAGAGACCCAGTACTTC.

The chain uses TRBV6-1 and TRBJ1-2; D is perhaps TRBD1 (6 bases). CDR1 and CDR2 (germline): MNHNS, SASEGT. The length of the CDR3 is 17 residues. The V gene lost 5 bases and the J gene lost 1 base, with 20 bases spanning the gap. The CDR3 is CASSQIRGTNLNYGYTF. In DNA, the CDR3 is TGTGCCAGCAGTCAAATAAGGGGGACAAACCTTAACTATGGCTACACCTTC.

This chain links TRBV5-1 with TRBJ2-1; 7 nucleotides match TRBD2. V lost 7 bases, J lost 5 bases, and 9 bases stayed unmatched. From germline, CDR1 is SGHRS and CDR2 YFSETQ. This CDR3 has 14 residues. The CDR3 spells CASREWGTNNEQFF. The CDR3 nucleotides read TGCGCCAGCCGCGAATGGGGGACTAACAATGAGCAGTTCTTC.

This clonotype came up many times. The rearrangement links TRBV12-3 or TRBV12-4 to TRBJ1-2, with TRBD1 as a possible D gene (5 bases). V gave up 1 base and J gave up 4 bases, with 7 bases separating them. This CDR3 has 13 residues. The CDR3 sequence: CASSLEGSYGYTF. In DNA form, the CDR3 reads TGTGCCAGCAGTTTAGAGGGGAGCTATGGCTACACCTTC.

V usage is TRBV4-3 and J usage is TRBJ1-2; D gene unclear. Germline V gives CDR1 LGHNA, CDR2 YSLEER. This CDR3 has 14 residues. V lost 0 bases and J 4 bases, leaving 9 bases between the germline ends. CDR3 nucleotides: TGCGCCAGCAGCCAAGAATCGGGGTTCTATGGCTACACCTTC. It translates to CASSQESGFYGYTF.

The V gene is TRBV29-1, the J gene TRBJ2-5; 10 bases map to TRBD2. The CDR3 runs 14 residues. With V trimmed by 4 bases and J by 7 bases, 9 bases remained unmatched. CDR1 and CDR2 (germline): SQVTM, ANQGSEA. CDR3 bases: TGCAGCGTTGCCGCAGCGGGAGGGCCGAGGACCCAGTACTTC. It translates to CSVAAAGGPRTQYF. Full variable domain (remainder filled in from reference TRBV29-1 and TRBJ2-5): SAVISQKPSRDICQRGTSLTIQCQVDSQVTMMFWYRQQPGQSLTLIATANQGSEATYESGFVIDKFPISRPNLTFSTLTVSNMSPEDSSIYLCSVAAAGGPRTQYFGPGTRLLVL.

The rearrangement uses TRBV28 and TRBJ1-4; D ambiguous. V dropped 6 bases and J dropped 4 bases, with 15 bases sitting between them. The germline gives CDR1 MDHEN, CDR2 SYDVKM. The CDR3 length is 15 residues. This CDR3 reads CASRQLTPLNEKLFF. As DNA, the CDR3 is TGTGCCAGCAGACAACTTACACCCCTTAATGAAAAACTGTTTTTT.